Below, one T cell receptor (beta chain) is given with its context. This specimen comes from a study of blood T cell repertoires in COVID-19. Sequencing was performed with immunoSEQ multiplex PCR; in TCRdb, only in-frame clones are kept and a portion is missing. The table lists roughly 220,000 clones, 75% to 85% of them singletons. Sequences were obtained from peripheral blood. This receptor was obtained from a woman aged 80 or over with COVID-19, enrolled during active disease.

CDR3 coding DNA: TGTGCCAGTAGCCCGGGGTGGTTGGGCGAGCAGTACTTC. It is translated as CASSPGWLGEQYF. The chain has TRBV19 and TRBJ2-7; tentatively, D is TRBD2 (5 bases). Between the trimmed V and J ends, which lost 6 bases and 6 bases, there was a span of 15 bases. Looked up from germline, CDR1 is LNHDA and CDR2 is SQIVND (reference sequence). CDR3 length equals 13 residues.